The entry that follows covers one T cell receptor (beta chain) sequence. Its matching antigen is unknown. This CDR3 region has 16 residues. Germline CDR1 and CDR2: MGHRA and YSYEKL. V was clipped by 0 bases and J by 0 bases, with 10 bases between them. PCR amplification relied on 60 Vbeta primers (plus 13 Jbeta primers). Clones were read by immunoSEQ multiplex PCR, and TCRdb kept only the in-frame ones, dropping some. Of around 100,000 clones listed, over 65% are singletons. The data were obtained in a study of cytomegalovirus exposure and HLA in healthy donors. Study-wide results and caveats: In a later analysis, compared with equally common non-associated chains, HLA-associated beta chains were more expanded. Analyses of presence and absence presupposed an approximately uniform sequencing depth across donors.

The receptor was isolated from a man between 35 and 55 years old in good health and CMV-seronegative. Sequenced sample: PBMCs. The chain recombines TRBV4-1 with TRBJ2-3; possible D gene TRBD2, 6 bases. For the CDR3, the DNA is TGCGCCAGCAGCCAAGAGAAGGGGACTAGCACAGATACGCAGTATTTT. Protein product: CASSQEKGTSTDTQYF.